The rows below give T cell receptor beta chains drawn from one sample of a study of T cell responses to AZD1222 COVID-19 vaccine. This table comes from immunoSEQ multiplex PCR, and its TCRdb copy is limited to in-frame clones, with some not included. Of 140,000 or so clones detected, roughly 89% appear once; the ten largest clones hold 7% to 9%. The specimen was peripheral blood, collected 28 days after the second dose of the MenACWY control vaccine. The receptors originated from an adult who received the MenACWY meningococcal vaccine as a control. Both conserved end residues are part of each CDR3. D genes are given only for firm matches. The listing skips clone size in some rows; elsewhere it reads once, few, many or a size class.

d_call	v_call	clone_size	j_call	cdr3_aa	cdr3_nt
TRBD1	TRBV24-1	few	TRBJ2-1	CATSDPGQQYNEQFF	TGTGCCACCAGTGACCCGGGACAGCAATACAATGAGCAGTTCTTC
-	TRBV24-1	-	TRBJ1-4	CATSDPTDGYEKLFF	TGTGCCACCAGTGACCCGACAGATGGCTATGAAAAACTGTTTTTT
-	TRBV7-2	-	TRBJ2-2	CASSRKTTGELFF	TGTGCCAGCAGCAGGAAAACCACCGGGGAGCTGTTTTTT
TRBD1	TRBV7-8	-	TRBJ2-7	CASSTGGRSYEQYF	TGTGCCAGCAGTACAGGGGGCCGCTCCTACGAGCAGTACTTC
TRBD2	TRBV5-1	-	TRBJ2-2	CASSPTGLAGNTGELFF	TGCGCCAGCAGCCCAACAGGACTAGCGGGGAACACCGGGGAGCTGTTTTTT
-	TRBV7-8	few	TRBJ2-7	CASSLVMEATGHEQYF	TGTGCCAGCAGCTTAGTAATGGAGGCGACCGGCCACGAGCAGTACTTC
TRBD1	TRBV25-1	once	TRBJ1-1	CASSARQGNTEAFF	TGTGCCAGCAGTGCGCGACAGGGGAACACTGAAGCTTTCTTT
-	TRBV6-2/TRBV6-3	-	TRBJ2-7	CASSSGVSYEQYF	TGTGCCAGCAGTTCCGGGGTCTCCTACGAGCAGTACTTC
TRBD1	TRBV4-3	-	TRBJ1-4	CASSQDRDSEKLFF	TGCGCCAGCAGCCAGGACAGGGACAGCGAAAAACTGTTTTTT
-	TRBV28	-	TRBJ1-5	CASSFIRGGQQPQHF	TGTGCCAGCAGTTTCATCAGGGGCGGTCAGCAGCCCCAGCATTTT
-	TRBV7-8	-	TRBJ2-3	CASTPAPITDTQYF	TGTGCCAGCACCCCCGCACCTATCACAGATACGCAGTATTTT
-	TRBV5-5	-	TRBJ2-5	CASNLESHQETQYF	TGTGCCAGCAATTTAGAGTCTCACCAAGAGACCCAGTACTTC
TRBD1	TRBV5-6	once	TRBJ1-1	CASSPGTGGRNTEAFF	TGTGCCAGCAGCCCGGGGACAGGGGGCAGGAACACTGAAGCTTTCTTT
-	TRBV5-1	-	TRBJ1-2	CASSEAAFGGGYTF	TGCGCCAGCAGCGAAGCAGCCTTCGGTGGAGGCTACACCTTC
-	TRBV29-1	few	TRBJ2-3	CSVQSTDTQYF	TGCAGCGTTCAGAGCACAGATACGCAGTATTTT
-	TRBV6-1	-	TRBJ1-1	CASSERGRGNTEAFF	TGTGCCAGCAGTGAACGGGGCCGTGGGAACACTGAAGCTTTCTTT
TRBD1	TRBV28	few	TRBJ2-5	CASSPGQGIQETQYF	TGTGCCAGCAGTCCGGGACAGGGTATCCAAGAGACCCAGTACTTC
TRBD1	TRBV24-1	-	TRBJ1-2	CATSDSRTGGDGYTF	TGTGCCACCAGTGATTCGCGGACAGGGGGCGATGGCTACACCTTC
TRBD1	TRBV28	once	TRBJ1-2	CASSLTTGELSGGYTF	TGTGCCAGCAGCCTAACAACAGGGGAACTATCGGGGGGCTACACCTTC
TRBD1	TRBV2	-	TRBJ2-7	CASSEHWDRETYEQYF	TGTGCCAGCAGTGAGCACTGGGACAGGGAGACCTACGAGCAGTACTTC
TRBD2	TRBV4-3	-	TRBJ2-1	CASSQVASGNDNEQFF	TGCGCCAGCAGCCAAGTCGCTAGCGGGAATGACAATGAGCAGTTCTTC
TRBD2	TRBV7-6	-	TRBJ2-3	CASSQLAGATDTQYF	TGTGCCAGCAGCCAACTAGCGGGGGCCACAGATACGCAGTATTTT
TRBD2	TRBV28	once	TRBJ2-1	CGASGSPNNEQFF	TGTGGGGCTAGCGGGAGTCCCAACAATGAGCAGTTCTTC
TRBD2	TRBV5-3	-	TRBJ2-5	CARSRPSGSETQYF	TGTGCCAGAAGCAGGCCTAGCGGGAGTGAGACCCAGTACTTC
-	TRBV3-1/TRBV3-2	-	TRBJ2-1	CASSQPSSYNEQFF	TGTGCCAGCAGCCAACCTAGCTCCTACAATGAGCAGTTCTTC
-	TRBV7-8	once	TRBJ1-6	CASSLALSYNSPLHF	TGTGCCAGCAGCTTAGCGCTGAGCTATAATTCACCCCTCCACTTT
TRBD1	TRBV7-2	-	TRBJ1-1	CASSSPGQAMNTEAFF	TGTGCCAGCAGCTCACCGGGACAGGCCATGAACACTGAAGCTTTCTTT
-	TRBV5-1	-	TRBJ2-1	CASSLMGSSYNEQFF	TGCGCCAGCAGCTTGATGGGTAGCTCCTACAATGAGCAGTTCTTC
TRBD2	TRBV28	-	TRBJ2-7	CASNRLAGGNYEQYF	TGTGCCAGCAACCGACTAGCGGGAGGGAACTACGAGCAGTACTTC
TRBD2	TRBV13	-	TRBJ2-3	CASSFPSGGSDTQYF	TGTGCCAGCAGCTTCCCTAGCGGGGGGTCGGATACGCAGTATTTT
-	TRBV12-3/TRBV12-4	few	TRBJ1-6	CASSRPSKPLHF	TGTGCCAGCAGCCGGCCTAGTAAACCCCTCCACTTT
-	TRBV5-6	-	TRBJ1-4	CASSLTPKEKLFF	TGTGCCAGCAGCTTGACCCCAAAGGAAAAACTGTTTTTT
-	TRBV19	once	TRBJ1-1	CASSISLNTEAFF	TGTGCCAGTAGTATTAGCTTGAACACTGAAGCTTTCTTT
TRBD1	TRBV5-4	-	TRBJ1-5	CASSLSGTGNQPQHF	TGTGCCAGCAGCTTGTCCGGGACAGGCAATCAGCCCCAGCATTTT
TRBD2	TRBV25-1	once	TRBJ2-7	CASSPGLAGRGYEQYF	TGTGCCAGCAGTCCGGGACTAGCGGGAAGGGGTTACGAGCAGTACTTC
-	TRBV7-9	-	TRBJ1-4	CASSLIGGGKLFF	TGTGCCAGCAGCTTAATAGGGGGAGGAAAACTGTTTTTT
TRBD1	TRBV5-6	-	TRBJ2-5	CASSLDGSGQGLSQYF	TGTGCCAGCAGCTTGGATGGCTCGGGACAGGGGTTGTCCCAGTACTTC
-	TRBV6-1	-	TRBJ1-2	CASSDRDGYGYTF	TGTGCCAGCAGTGACAGGGATGGCTATGGCTACACCTTC
TRBD2	TRBV6-2/TRBV6-3	-	TRBJ2-1	CASSYGVGGRAYNEQFF	TGTGCCAGCAGTTACGGGGTGGGCGGGAGAGCCTACAATGAGCAGTTCTTC
TRBD1	TRBV7-3	once	TRBJ1-2	CASSSGTGDGYTF	TGTGCCAGCAGCTCCGGGACAGGGGATGGCTACACCTTC
TRBD2	TRBV9	-	TRBJ2-5	CASSASTSGALRTQYF	TGTGCCAGCAGCGCTTCGACTAGCGGGGCCCTACGGACCCAGTACTTC
-	TRBV30	-	TRBJ1-5	CAWSTRGIGNQPQHF	TGTGCCTGGAGTACCAGGGGTATCGGCAATCAGCCCCAGCATTTT
TRBD2	TRBV7-7	-	TRBJ2-5	CASSESGRGGETQYF	TGTGCTAGCAGCGAGAGCGGGAGGGGTGGAGAGACCCAGTACTTC
TRBD2	TRBV24-1	-	TRBJ2-1	CATRLAVPYNEQFF	TGTGCCACCAGACTAGCGGTCCCCTACAATGAGCAGTTCTTC
-	TRBV28	-	TRBJ2-7	CASTLQGTYEQYF	TGTGCCAGCACCTTACAGGGAACCTACGAGCAGTACTTC